This T cell receptor beta chain was retrieved from a study of blood T cell repertoires in COVID-19. Turning to the study itself: Sites in the United States, Italy and Spain provided acute and convalescent COVID-19 samples.

Germline CDR1 LNHNV, CDR2 YYDKDF (reference sequence). The CDR3 runs to 16 residues. V lost 0 bases and J lost 8; bases outside the gene matches: 4. Generated by immunoSEQ multiplex PCR, the TCRdb table keeps only in-frame clones and is missing some. The table lists fewer than 250,000 clones, approximately 84% of them singletons. What was sequenced was PBMCs or T cells enriched from blood (not recorded which). V is TRBV15 and J is TRBJ2-1, with 13 bases that match TRBD2. The sequence came from a woman aged 25 to 39 who had recovered from COVID-19. CDR3: CATSRERTSGGYEQFF. CDR3 bases: TGTGCCACCAGCAGAGAACGGACTAGCGGGGGCTATGAGCAGTTCTTC.